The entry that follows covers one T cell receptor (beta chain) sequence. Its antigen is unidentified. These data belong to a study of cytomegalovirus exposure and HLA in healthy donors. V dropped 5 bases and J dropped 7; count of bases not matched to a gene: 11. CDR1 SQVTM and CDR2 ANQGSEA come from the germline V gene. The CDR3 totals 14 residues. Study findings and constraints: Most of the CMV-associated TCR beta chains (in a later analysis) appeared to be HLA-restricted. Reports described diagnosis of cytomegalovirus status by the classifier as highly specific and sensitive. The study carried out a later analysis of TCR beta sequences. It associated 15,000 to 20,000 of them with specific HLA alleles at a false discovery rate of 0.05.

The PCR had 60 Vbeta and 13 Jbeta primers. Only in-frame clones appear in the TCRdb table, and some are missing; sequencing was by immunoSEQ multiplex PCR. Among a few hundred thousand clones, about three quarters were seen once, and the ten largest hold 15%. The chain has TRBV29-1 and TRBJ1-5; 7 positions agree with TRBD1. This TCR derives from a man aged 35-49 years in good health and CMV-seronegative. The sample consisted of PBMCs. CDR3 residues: CSVQGVDPGQPQHF. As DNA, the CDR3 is TGCAGCGTTCAGGGGGTGGACCCTGGGCAGCCCCAGCATTTT.